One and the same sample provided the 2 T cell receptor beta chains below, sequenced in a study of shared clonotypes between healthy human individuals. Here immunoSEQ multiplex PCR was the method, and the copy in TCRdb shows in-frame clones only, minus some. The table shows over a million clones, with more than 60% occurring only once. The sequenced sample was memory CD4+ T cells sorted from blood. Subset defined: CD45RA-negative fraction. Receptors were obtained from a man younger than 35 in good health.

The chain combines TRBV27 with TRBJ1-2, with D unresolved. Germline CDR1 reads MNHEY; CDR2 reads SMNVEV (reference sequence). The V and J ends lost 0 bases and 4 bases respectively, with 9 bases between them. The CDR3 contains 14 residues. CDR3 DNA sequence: TGTGCCAGCAGTTTATCGGGGAACAGCTATGGCTACACCTTC. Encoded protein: CASSLSGNSYGYTF.

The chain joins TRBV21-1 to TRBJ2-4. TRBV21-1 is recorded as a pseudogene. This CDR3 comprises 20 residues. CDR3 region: CASSKWGQIYPSLAKNIQYF. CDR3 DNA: TGTGCCAGCAGCAAATGGGGTCAGATATACCCTTCTCTAGCCAAAAACATTCAGTACTTC.